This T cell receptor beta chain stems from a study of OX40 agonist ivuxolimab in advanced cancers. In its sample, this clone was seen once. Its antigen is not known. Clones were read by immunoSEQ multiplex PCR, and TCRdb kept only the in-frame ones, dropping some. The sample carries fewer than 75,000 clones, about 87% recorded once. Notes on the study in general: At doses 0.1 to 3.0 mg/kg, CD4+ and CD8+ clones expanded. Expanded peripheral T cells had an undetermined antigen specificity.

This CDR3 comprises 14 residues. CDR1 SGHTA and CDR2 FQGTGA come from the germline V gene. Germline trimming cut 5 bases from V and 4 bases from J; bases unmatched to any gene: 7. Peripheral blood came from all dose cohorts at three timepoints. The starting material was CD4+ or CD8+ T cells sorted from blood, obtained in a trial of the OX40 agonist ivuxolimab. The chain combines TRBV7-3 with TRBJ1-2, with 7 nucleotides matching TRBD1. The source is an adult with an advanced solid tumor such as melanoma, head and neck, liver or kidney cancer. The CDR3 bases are TGTGCCAGCAGCAAAGGGACAGACTTCTATGGCTACACCTTC. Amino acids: CASSKGTDFYGYTF.